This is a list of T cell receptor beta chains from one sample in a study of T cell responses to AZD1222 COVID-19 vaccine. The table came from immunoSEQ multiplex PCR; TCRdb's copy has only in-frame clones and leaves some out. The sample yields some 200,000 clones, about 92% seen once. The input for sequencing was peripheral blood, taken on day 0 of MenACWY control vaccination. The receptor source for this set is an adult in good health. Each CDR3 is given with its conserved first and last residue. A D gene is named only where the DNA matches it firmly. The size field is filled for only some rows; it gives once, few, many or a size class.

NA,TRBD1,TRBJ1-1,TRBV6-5,CASSLGQGLNTEAFF,TGTGCCAGCAGCTTGGGACAGGGGCTGAACACTGAAGCTTTCTTT
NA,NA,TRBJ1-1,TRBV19,CASSITGVGTEAFF,TGTGCCAGTAGTATTACTGGGGTGGGCACTGAAGCTTTCTTT
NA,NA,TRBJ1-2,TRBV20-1,CSVRGFSGYTF,TGCAGTGTGCGGGGCTTTAGTGGCTACACCTTC
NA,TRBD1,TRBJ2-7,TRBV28,CASSLTGAKSYEQYF,TGTGCCAGCAGTTTGACAGGGGCCAAGTCCTACGAGCAGTACTTC
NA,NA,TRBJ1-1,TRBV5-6,CASSLIGGTEAFF,TGTGCCAGCAGCTTAATAGGAGGGACTGAAGCTTTCTTT
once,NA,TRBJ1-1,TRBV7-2,CASSLAGRVAFF,TGTGCCAGCAGCTTAGCCGGGCGAGTGGCTTTCTTT
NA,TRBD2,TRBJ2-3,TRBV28,CASSLPLAGGLDTQYF,TGTGCCAGCAGTTTGCCCCTAGCGGGGGGGTTGGATACGCAGTATTTT
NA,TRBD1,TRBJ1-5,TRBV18,CASSPVLLDRAGQPQHF,TGTGCCAGCTCACCGGTATTGCTGGACAGGGCGGGTCAGCCCCAGCATTTT
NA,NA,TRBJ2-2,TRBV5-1,CASSLEGTNTGELFF,TGCGCCAGCAGCTTGGAAGGCACGAACACCGGGGAGCTGTTTTTT
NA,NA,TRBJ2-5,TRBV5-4,CASSVPGTLQETQYF,TGTGCCAGCAGCGTCCCCGGGACTTTACAAGAGACCCAGTACTTC
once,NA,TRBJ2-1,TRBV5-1,CASSLAPGSYEQFF,TGCGCCAGCAGCTTGGCTCCCGGGTCTTATGAGCAGTTCTTC
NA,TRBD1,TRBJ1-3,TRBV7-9,CASSSGTGGSSGNTIYF,TGTGCCAGCAGCTCCGGGACAGGGGGATCCTCTGGAAACACCATATATTTT